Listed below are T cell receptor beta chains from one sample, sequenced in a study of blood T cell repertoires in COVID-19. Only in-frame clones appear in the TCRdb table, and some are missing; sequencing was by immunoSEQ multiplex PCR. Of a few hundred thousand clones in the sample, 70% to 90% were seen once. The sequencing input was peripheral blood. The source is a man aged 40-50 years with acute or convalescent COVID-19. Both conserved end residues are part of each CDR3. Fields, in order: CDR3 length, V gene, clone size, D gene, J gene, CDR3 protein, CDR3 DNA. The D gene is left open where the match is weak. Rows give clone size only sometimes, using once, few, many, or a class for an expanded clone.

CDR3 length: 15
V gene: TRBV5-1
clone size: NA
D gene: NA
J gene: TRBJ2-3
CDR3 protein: CASSSQGDPPDTQYF
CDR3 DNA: TGCGCCAGCAGCTCGCAGGGTGATCCTCCGGATACGCAGTATTTT

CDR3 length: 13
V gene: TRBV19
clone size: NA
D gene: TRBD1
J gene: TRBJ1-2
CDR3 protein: CASSPGTGGISTF
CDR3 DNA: TGTGCCAGTAGTCCCGGGACAGGGGGGATTTCCACCTTC

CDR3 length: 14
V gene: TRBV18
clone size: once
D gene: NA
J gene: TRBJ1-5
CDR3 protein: CASSPYREDQPQHF
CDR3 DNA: TGTGCCAGCTCACCTTACAGGGAAGATCAGCCCCAGCATTTT

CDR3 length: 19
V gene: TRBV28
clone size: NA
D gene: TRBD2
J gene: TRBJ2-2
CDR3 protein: CASSLGGTGLAANTGELFF
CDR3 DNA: TGTGCCAGCAGTTTAGGCGGAACGGGACTAGCGGCGAACACCGGGGAGCTGTTTTTT

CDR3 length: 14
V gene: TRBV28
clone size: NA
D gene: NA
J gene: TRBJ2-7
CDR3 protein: CASSTQDRPYEQYF
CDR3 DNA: TGTGCCAGCAGTACCCAGGACAGACCCTACGAGCAGTACTTC

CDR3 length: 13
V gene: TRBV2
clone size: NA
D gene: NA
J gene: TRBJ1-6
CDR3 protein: CASTPRGNSPLHF
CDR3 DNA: TGTGCCAGCACCCCCCGCGGAAATTCACCCCTCCACTTT

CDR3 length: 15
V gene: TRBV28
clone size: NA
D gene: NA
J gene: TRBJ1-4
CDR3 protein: CASSLSGPGSEKLFF
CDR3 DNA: TGTGCCAGCAGTTTATCAGGCCCCGGGAGTGAAAAACTGTTTTTT

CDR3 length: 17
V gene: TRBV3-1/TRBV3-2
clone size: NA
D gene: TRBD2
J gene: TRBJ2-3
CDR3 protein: CASSQDRLAGPTDTQYF
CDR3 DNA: TGTGCCAGCAGCCAAGATCGGCTAGCGGGGCCCACAGATACGCAGTATTTT

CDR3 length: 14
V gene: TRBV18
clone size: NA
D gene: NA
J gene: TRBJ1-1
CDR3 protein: CASSPRGGLSEAFF
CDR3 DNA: TGTGCCAGCTCACCGAGGGGAGGTTTAAGTGAAGCTTTCTTT

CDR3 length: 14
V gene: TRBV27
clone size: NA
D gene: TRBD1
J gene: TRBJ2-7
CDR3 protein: CASSLEQGLVEQYF
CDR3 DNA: TGTGCCAGCAGTTTAGAACAGGGGTTGGTGGAGCAGTACTTC

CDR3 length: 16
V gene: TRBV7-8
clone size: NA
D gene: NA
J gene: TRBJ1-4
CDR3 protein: CASSSLGITTNEKLFF
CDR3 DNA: TGTGCCAGCAGCTCCCTAGGAATAACAACTAATGAAAAACTGTTTTTT

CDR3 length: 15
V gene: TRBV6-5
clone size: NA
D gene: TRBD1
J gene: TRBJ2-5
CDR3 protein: CASRSGTGGGETQYF
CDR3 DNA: TGTGCCAGCAGATCCGGGACAGGGGGTGGAGAGACCCAGTACTTC

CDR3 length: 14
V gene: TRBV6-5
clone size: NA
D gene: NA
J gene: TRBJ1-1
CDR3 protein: CASSPPGGDTEAFF
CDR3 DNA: TGTGCCAGCAGTCCGCCCGGGGGGGACACTGAAGCTTTCTTT

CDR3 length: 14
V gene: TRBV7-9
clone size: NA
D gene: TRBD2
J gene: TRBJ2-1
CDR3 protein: CASSLSGRNNEQFF
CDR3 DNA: TGTGCCAGCAGCTTAAGCGGGAGGAACAATGAGCAGTTCTTC

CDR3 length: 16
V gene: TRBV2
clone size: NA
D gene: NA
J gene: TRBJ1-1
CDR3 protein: CASSEGQGLMNTEAFF
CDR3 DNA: TGTGCCAGCAGTGAGGGTCAGGGCCTTATGAACACTGAAGCTTTCTTT